Shown below are 8 T cell receptor beta chains from a single sample sequenced in a study of regulatory T cells in long-lasting Graves disease. The time point denotes: newly diagnosed GD, antithyroid drugs for less than 3 months. RNA isolated from PBMCs was used to make the TCR library. In building TCR beta libraries, iRepertoire HTBI primers were used together with Arm-PCR of CDR3 regions. TCRdb re-called the multiplex PCR reads with MiXCR, one entry per CDR3 protein. The repertoire includes under 250,000 distinct CDR3 sequences, 20% of them detected once, and approximately 14% sits in the top ten. Sequencing used peripheral blood mononuclear cells (PBMCs), obtained at new diagnosis, from a patient treated with antithyroid drugs. These receptors were taken from a female donor with Graves disease.

This clonotype was observed at least ten times. The chain is built from TRBV4-1 and TRBJ2-3, with D possibly being TRBD2 (7 bases). The ends were cut back, 0 bases at V and 6 bases at J, with 10 bases in the middle. Germline V CDR1 and CDR2: MGHRA, YSYEKL. The CDR3 covers 14 residues. This chain's CDR3 is CASSQDGGGDTQYF. The CDR3 DNA reads as TGCGCCAGCAGCCAAGATGGGGGGGGCGATACGCAGTATTTT.

This chain joins TRBV7-2 and TRBJ2-7; the D is unclear. This CDR3 is built from 14 residues. V was trimmed by 4 bases and J by 2 bases, leaving 12 bases between them. Germline-derived CDR1 and CDR2 are SGHTA and FQGNSA. CDR3 sequence (DNA): TGTGCCAGCAGCTCCACTCGACAAGCCTACGAGCAGTACTTC. Protein product: CASSSTRQAYEQYF. Using reference TRBV7-2 and TRBJ2-7 for the parts outside the CDR3, the full variable domain is GAGVSQSPSNKVTEKGKDVELRCDPISGHTALYWYRQSLGQGLEFLIYFQGNSAPDKSGLPSDRFSAERTGGSVSTLTIQRTQQEDSAVYLCASSSTRQAYEQYFGPGTRLTVT.

Ten or more counts support this clonotype. The chain recombines TRBV6-5 with TRBJ2-1; 9 nucleotides match TRBD1. CDR1 and CDR2 from the germline V gene are MNHEY and SVGAGI. This CDR3 is built from 24 residues. V shed 3 bases, J shed 0 bases, and the junction held 27 bases outside the gene matches. In DNA form, the CDR3 reads TGTGCCAGCAGTTATCGGTTGGGGCAGCCCGGGACAGGGTTTTTCCCCTACTCCTACAATGAGCAGTTCTTC. Amino acid sequence: CASSYRLGQPGTGFFPYSYNEQFF.

In its sample, this clonotype was seen many times. This chain links TRBV27 with TRBJ2-3; TRBD1 is a possible D gene (5 bases). The germline gives CDR1 MNHEY, CDR2 SMNVEV (reference sequence). Between the trimmed V and J ends, which lost 6 bases and 2 bases, there was a span of 12 bases. The CDR3 contains 14 residues. The CDR3 sequence is CASSRPGSTDTQYF. CDR3 bases: TGTGCCAGCAGCCGGCCAGGGTCCACAGATACGCAGTATTTT.

Many counts were recorded for this clonotype. The chain uses TRBV5-8 and TRBJ2-5; 11 bases map to TRBD2. Unmatched junction bases numbered 4, after V lost 4 bases and J lost 5 bases. In germline, CDR1 is SGHTS, CDR2 YDEGEE. The CDR3 is 14 amino acids. CDR3 amino acids: CASSLLAGDETQYF. Written as DNA, the CDR3 is TGTGCCAGCAGCCTACTAGCGGGAGATGAGACCCAGTACTTC.

This clonotype was detected many times. This chain joins TRBV6-1 and TRBJ1-1; TRBD1 might be the D (6 bases). The CDR3 consists of 17 residues. Germline CDR1 reads MNHNS; CDR2 reads SASEGT. V lost 6 bases to trimming and J lost 1 base, with 21 bases between them. CDR3 amino acids: CASRPALGGAANTEAFF. The DNA for the CDR3 is TGTGCCAGCAGACCGGCCCTGGGGGGGGCTGCGAACACTGAAGCTTTCTTT.

This clonotype was seen at least ten times. This rearrangement joins TRBV4-2 to TRBJ2-7; no clear D gene. Germline CDR1 and CDR2: LGHNA and YNFKEQ. The V gene lost 4 bases and the J gene lost 5 bases, with 15 bases spanning the gap. The CDR3 sequence is 14 residues long. As DNA, the CDR3 is TGTGCCAGCAGCCTGTTTGGACCGGCGGACGAGCAGTACTTC. It yields the protein CASSLFGPADEQYF.

About this clonotype itself: A far larger clone is just one base off, so this is likely a read error. The rearrangement uses TRBV28 and TRBJ2-4, with D possibly matching TRBD1 (6 bases). The DNA end is a closer match to TRBJ2-1, so the J assignment may be wrong. This CDR3 comprises 15 residues. Looked up from germline, CDR1 is MDHEN and CDR2 is SYDVKM. The CDR3 sequence is CASRANGGEVPEQFF. The DNA for the CDR3 is TGTGCCAGCAGGGCCAATGGGGGCGAAGTACCCGAGCAGTTCTTC.